A selection of T cell receptor beta chains follows, all from one sample in a study of CD8 T cells in Susac syndrome. TCRdb used MiXCR to reprocess the immunoSEQ multiplex PCR reads, holding one entry per CDR3 protein. The table has roughly 250,000 distinct CDR3 sequences, almost 97% seen once. The sequencing sample was made of CD4+ T cells from PBMCs. Receptors were obtained from a human donor with Susac syndrome. Each CDR3 is given with its conserved first and last residue. The D gene is left open where the match is weak. A clone size is listed for some rows: how often the clone was seen (once, few, many), or a class if it is expanded.

TRBJ1-1 | NA | TRBV29-1 | NA | CSVQTGVRTEAFF | TGCAGCGTTCAGACCGGGGTCCGCACTGAAGCTTTCTTT
TRBJ2-1 | NA | TRBV2 | NA | CASSVVRSKTYNEQFF | TGTGCCAGCAGTGTGGTTAGATCCAAAACCTACAATGAGCAGTTCTTC
TRBJ1-2 | once | TRBV5-1 | TRBD1 | CASSPTGQGARGGYTF | TGCGCCAGCAGCCCGACGGGACAGGGGGCCCGGGGTGGCTACACCTTC
TRBJ2-7 | NA | TRBV3-1 | TRBD1 | CASSQGDRGYEQYF | TGTGCCAGCAGCCAAGGGGACAGGGGCTACGAGCAGTACTTC
TRBJ1-3 | NA | TRBV14 | NA | CASSPNRDFSGNTIYF | TGTGCCAGCAGCCCAAACAGGGATTTCTCTGGAAACACCATATATTTT
TRBJ2-3 | NA | TRBV20-1 | NA | CSALPHFASTDTQYF | TGCAGTGCTCTCCCCCATTTTGCTAGCACAGATACGCAGTATTTT
TRBJ2-7 | NA | TRBV28 | NA | CASSPRASFEGEQYF | TGTGCCAGCAGTCCGCGGGCCTCCTTTGAGGGCGAGCAGTACTTC
TRBJ1-3 | NA | TRBV12-3/TRBV12-4 | NA | CASSSGQSSGNTIYF | TGTGCCAGCAGTTCCGGACAGAGCTCTGGAAACACCATATATTTT
TRBJ2-3 | NA | TRBV7-2 | NA | CASSLSSASTDTQYF | TGTGCCAGCAGCCTATCTAGCGCTAGCACAGATACGCAGTATTTT
TRBJ2-7 | NA | TRBV12-3/TRBV12-4 | NA | CASSPDGTYEQYF | TGTGCCAGCTCCCCAGACGGAACCTACGAGCAGTACTTC
TRBJ1-1 | NA | TRBV27 | NA | CASRNIPGNTEAFF | TGTGCCAGCCGGAACATCCCCGGGAACACTGAAGCTTTCTTT
TRBJ2-7 | NA | TRBV15 | TRBD2 | CATSRVRLADYEQYF | TGTGCCACCAGCAGAGTAAGACTAGCGGACTACGAGCAGTACTTC
TRBJ2-7 | NA | TRBV15 | NA | CATSRDARQGYEQYF | TGTGCCACCAGCAGAGATGCTAGGCAGGGCTACGAGCAGTACTTC
TRBJ2-1 | once | TRBV30 | NA | CAWSRDWTEQFF | TGTGCCTGGAGTCGGGACTGGACGGAGCAGTTCTTC
TRBJ2-7 | NA | TRBV10-3 | NA | CAISGRDDYEQYF | TGTGCCATCAGTGGACGGGACGACTACGAGCAGTACTTC
TRBJ1-1 | NA | TRBV9 | TRBD1 | CASSVDRGFGEAFF | TGTGCCAGCAGCGTAGACAGGGGGTTTGGTGAAGCTTTCTTT
TRBJ2-1 | NA | TRBV25-1 | NA | CASSEPRIDNEQFF | TGTGCCAGCAGTGAGCCCCGGATAGACAATGAGCAGTTCTTC
TRBJ2-1 | once | TRBV15 | TRBD1 | CATSRGGQGYNEQFF | TGTGCCACCAGCAGAGGTGGACAGGGATACAATGAGCAGTTCTTC
TRBJ2-5 | NA | TRBV27 | NA | CASSLRGFTETQYF | TGTGCCAGCAGTTTAAGGGGTTTCACGGAGACCCAGTACTTC
TRBJ2-3 | NA | TRBV28 | NA | CASSPLGRMGTDTQYF | TGTGCCAGCAGTCCCCTGGGGCGAATGGGGACAGATACGCAGTATTTT
TRBJ2-1 | NA | TRBV30 | NA | CAWSVYEQFF | TGTGCCTGGAGTGTTTATGAGCAGTTCTTC
TRBJ1-5 | NA | TRBV19 | NA | CASSIDGVSNQPQHF | TGTGCCAGTAGTATAGATGGGGTGAGCAATCAGCCCCAGCATTTT
TRBJ2-7 | NA | TRBV7-9 | TRBD2 | CASSLEIAGAYEQYF | TGTGCCAGCAGCTTAGAGATAGCGGGAGCCTACGAGCAGTACTTC
TRBJ2-3 | NA | TRBV6-5 | NA | CASSYPVTADTQYF | TGTGCCAGCAGTTACCCCGTAACGGCGGATACGCAGTATTTT
TRBJ1-2 | NA | TRBV9 | NA | CASSVVEAGLVLTF | TGTGCCAGCAGCGTAGTGGAGGCAGGCTTGGTTCTCACCTTC
TRBJ2-7 | NA | TRBV6-5 | TRBD1 | CASSDRTGGSYEQYF | TGTGCCAGCAGTGACCGGACAGGGGGATCGTACGAGCAGTACTTC
TRBJ2-7 | NA | TRBV20-1 | TRBD1 | CSARDRVRGQYEQYF | TGCAGTGCTAGAGATCGAGTCAGGGGGCAATACGAGCAGTACTTC
TRBJ2-7 | NA | TRBV20-1 | NA | CSARAGRGSYEQYF | TGCAGTGCTAGAGCTGGCAGGGGATCCTACGAGCAGTACTTC
TRBJ1-2 | NA | TRBV29-1 | TRBD1 | CSAETGPMGYTF | TGCAGCGCCGAGACAGGGCCGATGGGCTACACCTTC
TRBJ2-1 | NA | TRBV14 | TRBD2 | CASSQEKGLALYEQFF | TGTGCCAGCAGCCAAGAAAAAGGACTAGCATTGTATGAGCAGTTCTTC
TRBJ2-5 | once | TRBV12-5 | NA | CASGSSPQETQYF | TGTGCTAGTGGTTCCTCCCCCCAAGAGACCCAGTACTTC
TRBJ2-3 | NA | TRBV20-1 | NA | CSVGAGHTDTQYF | TGCAGTGTCGGAGCGGGACACACAGATACGCAGTATTTT
TRBJ2-3 | NA | TRBV7-9 | NA | CASSLNGVNTDTQYF | TGTGCCAGCAGCTTAAATGGGGTAAACACAGATACGCAGTATTTT
TRBJ2-1 | NA | TRBV10-3 | TRBD2 | CAISGTGGSYNEQFF | TGTGCCATAAGCGGGACGGGGGGCTCCTACAATGAGCAGTTCTTC
TRBJ2-1 | NA | TRBV29-1 | NA | CSVVAGKSYNEQFF | TGCAGCGTTGTCGCGGGAAAGTCCTACAATGAGCAGTTCTTC
TRBJ1-1 | NA | TRBV29-1 | NA | CSVSQGNTEAFF | TGCAGCGTTTCCCAGGGGAACACTGAAGCTTTCTTT
TRBJ2-1 | once | TRBV24-1 | NA | CATQGFDEQFF | TGTGCCACACAGGGATTCGATGAGCAGTTCTTC
TRBJ2-7 | NA | TRBV28 | NA | CATKRAPTEQYF | TGTGCTACCAAAAGGGCACCGACGGAGCAGTACTTC
TRBJ1-5 | NA | TRBV9 | TRBD1 | CASSSTGSSNQPQHF | TGTGCCAGCAGCTCGACAGGGAGCAGCAATCAGCCCCAGCATTTT
TRBJ1-5 | NA | TRBV23-1 | NA | CASSQSLGGQHF | TGCGCCAGCAGTCAATCGTTGGGGGGCCAGCATTTT
TRBJ2-1 | NA | TRBV4-1 | NA | CASSPRAAVWGNEQFF | TGCGCCAGCAGCCCCAGGGCAGCAGTCTGGGGCAATGAGCAGTTCTTC
TRBJ2-3 | NA | TRBV14 | TRBD2 | CASSQVGGRVSDTQYF | TGTGCCAGCAGCCAAGTTGGCGGGAGGGTGTCGGATACGCAGTATTTT
TRBJ2-1 | NA | TRBV4-2 | NA | CASSPKSGSQTNEQFF | TGTGCCAGCAGCCCCAAGAGTGGTAGCCAAACCAATGAGCAGTTCTTC
TRBJ2-2 | NA | TRBV5-4 | TRBD1 | CASTLDRGSDTGELFF | TGTGCCAGCACCCTGGACAGGGGATCGGACACCGGGGAGCTGTTTTTT
TRBJ1-5 | NA | TRBV12-5 | NA | CASGLVRGVNQPQHF | TGTGCTAGTGGTTTGGTACGGGGGGTAAATCAGCCCCAGCATTTT
TRBJ2-1 | NA | TRBV4-2 | NA | CASSLASNNEQFF | TGTGCCAGCAGCCTGGCCTCTAACAATGAGCAGTTCTTC
TRBJ2-1 | NA | TRBV29-1 | NA | CSVEDRGLNEQFF | TGCAGCGTTGAAGACAGAGGGCTCAATGAGCAGTTCTTC
TRBJ1-1 | once | TRBV20-1 | NA | CSAMRFNTEAFF | TGCAGTGCCATGAGGTTTAACACTGAAGCTTTCTTT
TRBJ1-5 | NA | TRBV20-1 | NA | CSASSFNQPQHF | TGCAGTGCTAGTTCGTTTAATCAGCCCCAGCATTTT
TRBJ2-5 | NA | TRBV20-1 | NA | CSARDYAGTETQYF | TGCAGTGCTAGAGATTACGCGGGAACAGAGACCCAGTACTTC
TRBJ2-2 | NA | TRBV23-1 | NA | CASSHVGTHSLSNTGELFF | TGCGCCAGCAGTCATGTCGGGACACACTCCCTTTCGAACACCGGGGAGCTGTTTTTT
TRBJ2-7 | NA | TRBV15 | NA | CATSRDQGGTGLTKYF | TGTGCCACCAGCAGAGATCAGGGAGGGACAGGTCTTACGAAGTACTTC